The subject of this entry is one T cell receptor (beta chain). TCRdb re-called the PCR reads through MiXCR, storing one row per CDR3 protein. The sample contains about 300,000 distinct CDR3 sequences, about 21% of which appear only once. This entry belongs to a study of molecular identifiers for immune sequencing clone quantification. CDR3 size: 17 residues. Sequenced: naive CD8+ T cells from blood, with Jurkat cell RNA spiked in. Subset given: FACS-sorted CD8+CD4-CCR7+CD45RA+ naive T cells. The TCR sequence derives from a human donor in good health. Some libraries in this study had Jurkat cell RNA spiked in. The V gene is TRBV3-2, the J gene TRBJ1-5. TRBV3-2 corresponds to a pseudogene. CDR3 sequence: CASSQEATTYSNQPQHF. The CDR3 bases are TGTGCCAGCAGCCAAGAGGCAACAACTTATAGCAATCAGCCCCAGCATTTT.